The 17 T cell receptor beta chains below all came from one sample that was sequenced in a study of technical replicates of blood from a few donors. Sequencing was performed with immunoSEQ multiplex PCR; in TCRdb, only in-frame clones are kept and a portion is missing. The sample holds approximately 73,000 clones, approximately 93% seen once. The specimen was T cells isolated from PBMCs. Receptors originate from a human donor in good health.

The chain recombines TRBV27 with TRBJ2-2, with 7 nucleotides matching TRBD1. Germline V gives CDR1 MNHEY, CDR2 SMNVEV (reference sequence). The CDR3 contains 16 residues. The ends lost 6 bases at V and 2 bases at J; junction bases unmatched: 9. The CDR3 nucleotides read TGTGCCAGCAGCTCCGGGACAGTCATTAACACCGGGGAGCTGTTTTTT. Its translation: CASSSGTVINTGELFF.

CDR3 nucleotides: TGTGCCATCAGTGTTCACGGTGGGGACATATCTAACTATGGCTACACCTTC. Its translation is CAISVHGGDISNYGYTF. The V gene is TRBV10-3, the J gene TRBJ1-2; TRBD1 is a possible D gene (6 bases). Germline V CDR1 and CDR2: ENHRY, SYGVKD. Trimming took off 4 bases at V and 0 bases at J, with 18 bases between the two ends. The CDR3 runs to 17 residues.

The J gene is TRBJ1-4, the V gene TRBV19; tentative D call: TRBD1 (5 bases). V was shortened by 7 bases and J by 3 bases, with 15 bases between the two germline ends. This CDR3 is built from 15 residues. Germline V lookup: CDR1 LNHDA, CDR2 SQIVND (reference sequence). The CDR3 loop reads CASKDILRANEKLFF. In nucleotides, the CDR3 is TGTGCCAGTAAGGACATCCTCCGGGCTAATGAAAAACTGTTTTTT.

The gene calls are TRBV2 and TRBJ2-3, with D perhaps TRBD1 (5 bases). In germline, CDR1 is SNHLY, CDR2 FYNNEI. Trimming took off 1 base at V and 6 bases at J, with 14 bases between the two ends. CDR3 length: 15 amino acids. The CDR3 DNA reads as TGTGCCAGCAGTGAAGAGGCAGGGCTTCTGGATACGCAGTATTTT. Its protein product is CASSEEAGLLDTQYF.

The gene calls are TRBV29-1 and TRBJ1-2; no firm D call. The CDR3 extends over 13 amino acids. Germline loops: CDR1 SQVTM, CDR2 ANQGSEA. V was shortened by 6 bases and J by 3 bases, with 14 bases between the two germline ends. Here the CDR3 DNA reads TGCAGCGTAGACTCCCTCTTCCACTATGGCTACACCTTC. Protein: CSVDSLFHYGYTF.

The V gene is TRBV4-1, the J gene TRBJ2-1, with TRBD1 matching 8 bases. Germline values: CDR1 MGHRA, CDR2 YSYEKL. J lost 2 bases, V lost 1 base, and 4 bases had no gene match. The CDR3 totals 16 residues. The CDR3 region has the DNA TGCGCCAGCAGCCAAGCAGGACAGGGTACCTACAATGAGCAGTTCTTC. It specifies CASSQAGQGTYNEQFF.

The chain uses TRBV7-8 and TRBJ2-1; the match to TRBD2 covers 10 bases. V lost 1 base and J lost 3; bases outside the gene matches: 3. The CDR3 extends over 16 amino acids. Germline V gene data show CDR1 as SGHVS and CDR2 as FQNEAQ. CDR3 sequence (DNA): TGTGCCAGCAGCTTAGTAACTAGCGGGATCTACAATGAGCAGTTCTTC. The encoded protein is CASSLVTSGIYNEQFF.

This CDR3 reads CASSDLAGLAYEQYF. CDR3 bases: TGTGCCAGCAGTGACCTAGCGGGGTTGGCGTACGAGCAGTACTTC. This rearrangement joins TRBV6-1 to TRBJ2-7, with 9 positions matching TRBD2. The germline V gene has CDR1 MNHNS and CDR2 SASEGT. The CDR3 is 15 amino acids. The V gene end was trimmed by 3 bases and the J gene end by 4 bases; junction bases not matched to a gene: 7.

V gene TRBV19 combines with J gene TRBJ2-7, with 10 bases that match TRBD2. After removal of 8 bases from V and 3 bases from J, the junction contained 7 bases not matched to a gene. Germline CDR1 LNHDA, CDR2 SQIVND (reference sequence). The CDR3 is 14 residues long. The DNA of the CDR3 is TGTGCCAGTTCCGGGACTAGCGACAGCTACGAGCAGTACTTC. This encodes CASSGTSDSYEQYF.

The V and J genes are TRBV29-1 and TRBJ2-2; possibly TRBD2 for D (5 bases). The CDR3 is made up of 15 amino acids. Germline-derived CDR1 and CDR2 are SQVTM and ANQGSEA. Trimming took 4 bases from V and 0 from J, leaving 12 bases between them. CDR3 sequence: CSVGRWGSNTGELFF. CDR3 nucleotide sequence: TGCAGCGTTGGGAGGTGGGGATCGAACACCGGGGAGCTGTTTTTT.

This chain joins TRBV18 and TRBJ1-1; D gene ambiguous. Germline CDR1 and CDR2: KGHSH and LQKENI. CDR3 size: 13 residues. Trimming pared 6 bases from V and 1 base from J, leaving 9 bases between. The CDR3 DNA reads TGTGCCAGCTCCACCGGGGAGAACACTGAAGCTTTCTTT. This encodes CASSTGENTEAFF.

V is TRBV10-3 and J is TRBJ2-6, with TRBD1 matching over 12 bases. Trimming at V came to 5 bases and at J to 2 bases, leaving 4 bases not matched to a gene. CDR1 is ENHRY and CDR2 is SYGVKD in the germline V gene. The CDR3 totals 17 residues. The chain's CDR3 is CAISLGTGGAGANVLTF. CDR3 DNA sequence: TGTGCCATCAGTTTAGGGACAGGGGGCGCTGGGGCCAACGTCCTGACTTTC.

This chain connects TRBV30 to TRBJ2-3; maybe TRBD1 (7 bases). V gave up 5 bases and J gave up 4 bases, with 10 bases separating them. Germline CDR1 is GTSNPN and CDR2 is SVGIG (reference sequence). This CDR3 contains 12 residues. CDR3 nucleotide sequence: TGTGCCTGGGCAGGGGGGCCAGATACGCAGTATTTT. It codes for CAWAGGPDTQYF.

V gene TRBV6-1 combines with J gene TRBJ1-2; D is perhaps TRBD1 (5 bases). Germline V gives CDR1 MNHNS, CDR2 SASEGT. The V end was cut by 6 bases, the J end by 7 bases, with 15 bases between. CDR3 size: 13 residues. The CDR3 coding sequence is TGTGCCAGCAGCGCGGGACCTCCCCTTGGCTACACCTTC. It yields the protein CASSAGPPLGYTF.

V and J are TRBV13 and TRBJ2-7; a possible D gene is TRBD1 (6 bases). This CDR3 is 15 amino acids long. V lost 3 bases and J 2 bases, leaving 14 bases between the germline ends. Germline V gene data show CDR1 as PRHDT and CDR2 as FYEKMQ (reference sequence). CDR3 protein: CASSFLRAGAYEQYF. As DNA, the CDR3 is TGTGCCAGCAGCTTTCTGCGGGCAGGGGCCTACGAGCAGTACTTC. The full variable domain, completed using reference TRBV13 and TRBJ2-7, is AAGVIQSPRHLIKEKRETATLKCYPIPRHDTVYWYQQGPGQDPQFLISFYEKMQSDKGSIPDRFSAQQFSDYHSELNMSSLELGDSALYFCASSFLRAGAYEQYFGPGTRLTVT.

The V call is TRBV19, the J call TRBJ1-5; perhaps TRBD1 as D (5 bases). CDR3 length equals 12 residues. Germline V gene lookup returns CDR1 LNHDA and CDR2 SQIVND (reference sequence). The germline V and J ends were trimmed by 9 bases and 4 bases, with 10 bases remaining between them. CDR3 loop: CASSQGNQPQHF. The CDR3 bases are TGTGCCAGCTCTCAGGGAAATCAGCCCCAGCATTTT.

This sequence joins TRBV9 and TRBJ1-2, with 7 bases aligning to TRBD1. CDR3 length equals 14 residues. V trimming: 3 bases; J trimming: 4 bases; junction bases outside the gene matches: 6. Germline CDR1 reads SGDLS; CDR2 reads YYNGEE. DNA of the CDR3: TGTGCCAGCAGCGCTACAGGGGAAGGCTATGGCTACACCTTC. It translates to CASSATGEGYGYTF.